This entry lists 25 T cell receptor beta chains sequenced from one sample in a study of shared clonotypes between healthy human individuals. Clones were sequenced by immunoSEQ multiplex PCR, and TCRdb holds only the in-frame ones, with some missing. The sample yields 2 million to 2.5 million clones, around 93% seen once. Sample: naive CD4+ T cells from PBMCs. Subset here: CD45RA+ positively selected. Source of these receptors: a man aged 18-30 years in good health. Some clones in this sample may be carry-over from other donors' samples.

This rearrangement joins TRBV18 to TRBJ1-1; D not resolved. This CDR3 is 15 amino acids long. Germline CDR1 reads KGHSH; CDR2 reads LQKENI. The V end lost 3 bases, the J end lost 3 bases, and 14 bases lay between the germline ends. For the CDR3, the DNA is TGTGCCAGCTCACCTACGGGGTGGCGGGACACTGAAGCTTTCTTT. Protein sequence: CASSPTGWRDTEAFF.

The chain recombines TRBV10-1 with TRBJ1-4; D gene unclear. The CDR3 has 14 amino acids. V lost 2 bases to trimming and J lost 4 bases, with 8 bases between them. CDR1 is WNHNN and CDR2 is SYGVQD in the germline V gene (reference sequence). The CDR3 DNA reads as TGCGCCAGCAGTGAGGGGCCGTATAATGAAAAACTGTTTTTT. It encodes CASSEGPYNEKLFF.

This chain connects TRBV19 to TRBJ1-5; a weak D match, TRBD1 (6 bases). V dropped 3 bases and J dropped 2 bases, with 14 bases sitting between them. CDR1 and CDR2 (germline): LNHDA, SQIVND (reference sequence). This CDR3 region has 16 residues. The CDR3 DNA follows: TGTGCCAGTAGTATTCGGGGCCCAGGGGGCAATCAGCCCCAGCATTTT. Its protein product is CASSIRGPGGNQPQHF.

A word on this clone: Other DNA sequences in the sample encode the same CDR3. The rearrangement uses TRBV7-9 and TRBJ2-3; TRBD1 is a possible D gene (6 bases). The V end was cut by 1 base, the J end by 1 base, with 9 bases between. The CDR3 loop spans 15 amino acids. Germline lookup yields CDR1 SEHNR and CDR2 FQNEAQ (reference sequence). This chain's CDR3 is CASSLGSGGTDTQYF. In DNA form, the CDR3 reads TGTGCCAGCAGCTTAGGTTCAGGGGGCACAGATACGCAGTATTTT.

The CDR3 spells CASSPGTGFDLGSKNIQYF. The CDR3 DNA follows: TGTGCCAGCTCACCGGGGACAGGGTTTGATCTGGGATCCAAAAACATTCAGTACTTC. The rearrangement links TRBV18 to TRBJ2-4; 9 positions match TRBD1. Germline V CDR1 and CDR2: KGHSH, LQKENI. This CDR3 contains 19 residues. With V trimmed by 3 bases and J by 2 bases, 14 bases remained unmatched. Filled out from reference TRBV18 and TRBJ2-4, the complete variable domain reads NAGVMQNPRHLVRRRGQEARLRCSPMKGHSHVYWYRQLPEEGLKFMVYLQKENIIDESGMPKERFSAEFPKEGPSILRIQQVVRGDSAAYFCASSPGTGFDLGSKNIQYFGAGTRLSVL.

V and J are TRBV19 and TRBJ2-6; 9 bases are shared with TRBD1. The CDR3 is 16 residues long. V shed 5 bases, J shed 4 bases, and the junction held 6 bases outside the gene matches. Germline assignment: CDR1 LNHDA and CDR2 SQIVND (reference sequence). The CDR3 coding sequence is TGTGCCAGTAGTCGGGACAGGGCTTCAGGGGCCAACGTCCTGACTTTC. Encoded protein: CASSRDRASGANVLTF.

The chain has TRBV30 and TRBJ2-5, with D perhaps matching TRBD2 (7 bases). The CDR3 consists of 13 residues. Germline V gene lookup returns CDR1 GTSNPN and CDR2 SVGIG (reference sequence). The V gene lost 1 base and the J gene lost 9 bases, with 15 bases spanning the gap. This chain's CDR3 is CAWSGGGAGSQYF. The CDR3 bases are TGTGCCTGGAGTGGGGGGGGCGCGGGGTCCCAGTACTTC.

About this clone itself: The same CDR3 arises from other DNA sequences in this sample as well. The chain is built from TRBV7-2 and TRBJ2-5, with TRBD2 matching 8 bases. The CDR3 sequence is 13 residues long. Germline V gene lookup returns CDR1 SGHTA and CDR2 FQGNSA. V trimming: 3 bases; J trimming: 5 bases; junction bases outside the gene matches: 2. This CDR3 is CASSFRLAETQYF. CDR3 bases: TGTGCCAGCAGCTTTCGACTAGCGGAGACCCAGTACTTC.

This sequence joins TRBV7-8 and TRBJ1-2, with TRBD1 as a possible D gene (5 bases). Germline V gives CDR1 SGHVS, CDR2 FQNEAQ. Between the trimmed V and J ends, which lost 3 bases and 5 bases, there was a span of 10 bases. The CDR3 covers 13 residues. The CDR3 DNA reads as TGTGCCAGCAGCTTCCCGGGGGGGTATGGCTACACCTTC. Encoded protein: CASSFPGGYGYTF.

This clone has just one count. The chain is built from TRBV7-9 and TRBJ1-3, with D uncertain. The germline V gene encodes CDR1 SEHNR and CDR2 FQNEAQ (reference sequence). This CDR3 has 18 amino acids. Trimming shortened V by 4 bases and J by 0 bases, and 19 bases separated the two germline ends. CDR3 region: CASSSKVGSSISGNTIYF. The CDR3, as DNA: TGTGCCAGCAGCTCGAAAGTAGGCAGCTCGATCTCTGGAAACACCATATATTTT.

The chain combines TRBV5-1 with TRBJ2-7; no clear D. Looked up from germline, CDR1 is SGHRS and CDR2 is YFSETQ. Trimming took off 0 bases at V and 3 bases at J, with 16 bases between the two ends. The CDR3 is made up of 16 amino acids. CDR3: CASSLAPQGPNYEQYF. The CDR3 coding sequence is TGCGCCAGCAGCTTGGCCCCACAAGGCCCCAACTACGAGCAGTACTTC.

This clone came up once. Additional DNA sequences in this sample encode the identical CDR3. This chain connects TRBV5-1 to TRBJ2-5; 8 positions agree with TRBD2. V was pared by 2 bases and J by 4 bases, with 1 base of the junction left unmatched. CDR1 and CDR2 (germline): SGHRS, YFSETQ. This CDR3 contains 13 residues. In nucleotides, the CDR3 is TGCGCCAGCAGCTTCAGCGGGGGAGAGACCCAGTACTTC. This gives the protein CASSFSGGETQYF.

The rearrangement uses TRBV2 and TRBJ2-5; D is perhaps TRBD2 (6 bases). Germline V gives CDR1 SNHLY, CDR2 FYNNEI. This CDR3 has 15 residues. V lost 6 bases, J lost 5 bases, and 19 bases lay in between. CDR3 loop: CASSVGPTRGETQYF. In DNA, the CDR3 is TGTGCCAGCAGCGTCGGACCCACACGGGGGGAGACCCAGTACTTC.

The chain joins TRBV10-3 to TRBJ2-3; D could derive from TRBD1 or TRBD2 (6 bases each). Per the germline V gene, CDR1 is ENHRY and CDR2 is SYGVKD. V lost 6 bases and J 4 bases, leaving 17 bases between the germline ends. This CDR3 has 15 amino acids. This CDR3 is CAIRGDGGPADTQYF. The CDR3 DNA reads as TGTGCCATCAGGGGGGACGGGGGCCCAGCAGATACGCAGTATTTT.

This clone was recorded once. At the DNA level, this CDR3 is encoded by other sequences in the same sample as well. This chain joins TRBV14 and TRBJ2-7; D is unclear. There are 11 residues in the CDR3. V lost 4 bases to trimming and J lost 4 bases, with 5 bases between them. CDR1 and CDR2 (germline): SGHDN, FVKESK. The CDR3 DNA sequence: TGTGCCAGCAGCCTACATTACGAGCAGTACTTC. It specifies CASSLHYEQYF.

This sequence joins TRBV18 and TRBJ1-1; D is possibly TRBD1 (5 bases). Deletions cut 5 bases from V and 4 bases from J, with 14 bases between. In germline, CDR1 is KGHSH, CDR2 LQKENI. This CDR3 spans 14 amino acids. This CDR3 reads CASSTVSGGTEAFF. CDR3 nucleotides: TGTGCCAGCTCAACGGTCTCCGGGGGCACTGAAGCTTTCTTT.

The chain has TRBV6-4 and TRBJ2-7; D is uncertain. The CDR3 contains 13 residues. In germline, CDR1 is MRHNA, CDR2 SNTAGT. Trimming shortened V by 2 bases and J by 4 bases, and 9 bases separated the two germline ends. CDR3 protein: CASSDVDGYEQYF. The CDR3 DNA is TGTGCCAGCAGTGACGTCGACGGATACGAGCAGTACTTC.

The J gene is TRBJ1-3, the V gene TRBV10-3; D remains ambiguous. The CDR3 is 12 amino acids. The germline gives CDR1 ENHRY, CDR2 SYGVKD. V was pared by 6 bases and J by 6 bases, with 9 bases between. CDR3 sequence: CAISDQANTIYF. The DNA for the CDR3 is TGTGCCATCAGCGATCAAGCAAACACCATATATTTT.

The chain joins TRBV6-1 to TRBJ2-4; D ambiguous. Deletions cut 9 bases from V and 0 bases from J, with 12 bases between. This CDR3 has 14 amino acids. CDR1 is MNHNS, CDR2 SASEGT, per germline. The CDR3 loop is CASASGQAKNIQYF. In nucleotides, the CDR3 is TGTGCCAGTGCCTCGGGCCAAGCCAAAAACATTCAGTACTTC.

The chain is built from TRBV6-5 and TRBJ2-2, with D possibly called TRBD1 or TRBD2 (5 bases each). The CDR3 length is 14 residues. Germline V CDR1 and CDR2: MNHEY, SVGAGI. V lost 2 bases and J 6 bases, leaving 10 bases between the germline ends. DNA of the CDR3: TGTGCCAGCAGTTACCGGGGCTTGGCCGGGGAGCTGTTTTTT. It yields the protein CASSYRGLAGELFF.

Details on this clone: This specimen includes other DNA sequences encoding the same CDR3. The V gene is TRBV5-1, the J gene TRBJ2-7; 11 bases are a match to TRBD1. This CDR3 is 13 amino acids long. Germline V gene lookup returns CDR1 SGHRS and CDR2 YFSETQ. Trimming removed 4 bases from V and 7 bases from J; junction bases left unmatched: 4. CDR3 protein: CASSGQGAGEQYF. For the CDR3, the DNA is TGCGCCAGCAGCGGACAGGGGGCGGGTGAGCAGTACTTC.

V usage is TRBV7-2 and J usage is TRBJ2-7; D is uncertain. Trimming stripped 6 bases from V and 7 bases from J, with 16 bases between. This CDR3 has 13 amino acids. Germline-derived CDR1 and CDR2 are SGHTA and FQGNSA. This CDR3 reads CASSPSTFAEQYF. The CDR3 DNA sequence: TGTGCCAGCAGTCCATCAACATTTGCGGAGCAGTACTTC.

Remarks on this clone: Other DNA sequences of this sample code for an identical CDR3. V is TRBV11-2 and J is TRBJ1-2; 9 bases are a match to TRBD1. Trimming removed 3 bases from V and 4 bases from J; junction bases left unmatched: 6. CDR1 and CDR2 (germline): SGHAT, FQNNGV. The length of the CDR3 is 15 residues. The chain's CDR3 is CASSFPGTGSYGYTF. In DNA form, the CDR3 reads TGTGCCAGCAGCTTCCCCGGGACAGGGTCCTATGGCTACACCTTC.

The chain is built from TRBV7-8 and TRBJ2-7; unclear D gene. The germline V and J ends were trimmed by 3 bases and 5 bases, with 17 bases remaining between them. There are 15 residues in the CDR3. Germline V lookup: CDR1 SGHVS, CDR2 FQNEAQ. CDR3 nucleotides: TGTGCCAGCAGCTTCCGACACGGGTTATTAAACGAGCAGTACTTC. This gives the protein CASSFRHGLLNEQYF.

The genes are TRBV29-1 and TRBJ1-5; 8 bases map to TRBD1. The J segment lost 7 bases and the V segment lost 4 bases, leaving 6 bases of the junction unmatched. This CDR3 has 13 amino acids. Per germline, CDR1 SQVTM and CDR2 ANQGSEA. The CDR3 DNA sequence: TGCAGCGTTGGACAGGGGCTTGAACAGCCCCAGCATTTT. Protein: CSVGQGLEQPQHF.